This is a list of T cell receptor beta chains from one sample in a study of shared clonotypes between healthy human individuals. Measured with immunoSEQ multiplex PCR; TCRdb has only the in-frame clones, and not every one. The sample consists of roughly 1 million clones, 75% to 80% of them appearing once. The sequenced sample consisted of memory CD4+ T cells from PBMCs. These receptors all come from a man in his late teens or twenties in good health. Some clones in this sample may be carry-over from other donors' samples. Each CDR3 is given without its conserved first and last residue.

j_gene	v_gene	CDR3aa
TRBJ2-3	TRBV10-3	AITGLAGSDTQY
TRBJ1-1	TRBV6-5	ASSYSQGRTEAF
TRBJ2-5	TRBV15	ATSREPGEETQY
TRBJ1-5	TRBV7-6	ASSLAGTDIGAQH
TRBJ1-1	TRBV5-5	ASSLSLNSAEAF
TRBJ2-4	TRBV28	ASSSQGVAKNIQY
TRBJ1-2	TRBV29-1	SVEGARGYT
TRBJ1-2	TRBV7-2	ARGEGPGYGYT
TRBJ2-3	TRBV9	ASSDRAGGLAPAQY
TRBJ1-4	TRBV30	AWSAAGFGEKLF
TRBJ2-7	TRBV2	ASPRGGTYREQY
TRBJ2-3	TRBV4-1	ASSQDLRADTQY
TRBJ1-5	TRBV28	ASSLGGGNQPQH
TRBJ1-1	TRBV5-6	ASSSGTGTEAF
TRBJ1-6	TRBV28	ASRGQGTYNSPLH
TRBJ1-1	TRBV11-1	ASSAQGGNTEAF
TRBJ1-5	TRBV19	ASSIKSGGSQPQH
TRBJ2-7	TRBV10-3	AIKGASGTYEQY
TRBJ1-1	TRBV7-9	ASSLFSTEAF
TRBJ2-5	TRBV5-1	ASSVDRGHATQY
TRBJ2-7	TRBV5-1	ASSLAQTNYEQY
TRBJ2-7	TRBV19	AGVLWGAGEQY
TRBJ2-7	TRBV27	ASSPPGRGSYEQY
TRBJ2-3	TRBV27	ASSPRGKTDTQY
TRBJ2-3	TRBV15	ATSRGSDTQY
TRBJ2-1	TRBV14	ASSQDTLTSAFYNEQF
TRBJ2-2	TRBV2	ASKRERSGELF
TRBJ2-7	TRBV5-1	ASSLDRRQGTSGRASEQY
TRBJ2-7	TRBV6-5	ASSLSGSYEQY
TRBJ1-4	TRBV7-9	ASSPRRGTAEVLF
TRBJ2-7	TRBV28	ASSRTRIQGPEQY
TRBJ2-7	TRBV7-3	ASSLLSTGSEQY
TRBJ2-7	TRBV7-6	ASSSSTSGSAWYEQY
TRBJ1-2	TRBV5-6	ASSSQGLENGYT
TRBJ2-5	TRBV5-1	ASSFDSFRETQY
TRBJ1-1	TRBV7-2	ASSLTGSTSMNTEAF
TRBJ1-2	TRBV5-6	ASSPLGALNYGYT
TRBJ2-5	TRBV12-5	ASGLGSGSGGTQY
TRBJ1-5	TRBV9	ASSVQGDFNQPQH
TRBJ1-5	TRBV6-1	ASSEVASAPQPQH
TRBJ2-1	TRBV7-9	ASSSSGTGGYYNEQF
TRBJ2-2	TRBV5-1	ASSAGAGGELF
TRBJ1-3	TRBV7-3	ASSHFDRAGNTIY
TRBJ1-1	TRBV28	ASTQLPTEAF
TRBJ1-2	TRBV30	ASPGQGPKGYT
TRBJ1-4	TRBV9	ASVRGNCNEKLF
TRBJ1-1	TRBV5-1	ASSLRRPNTEAF
TRBJ2-3	TRBV5-1	ASSPVGPSTDTQY
TRBJ2-3	TRBV5-1	ASSLVGGAEDTQY
TRBJ2-6	TRBV27	ASSLSTGANVLT
TRBJ2-1	TRBV6-1	ASSEGRLGWSSYNEQF
TRBJ2-1	TRBV10-3	AISDGENEQF
TRBJ2-3	TRBV10-1	ASSESTLGGSLTDTQY
TRBJ1-4	TRBV5-1	ASSLGIGTAFNEKLF
TRBJ2-7	TRBV5-1	ASSVWDKWDEQY
TRBJ2-3	TRBV11-2	ASSFDIRGTDTQY
TRBJ1-1	TRBV27	ASSSGQGARGTEAF